This TCR beta chain comes out of a study of response to subunit inactivated influenza vaccine (dated by TCRdb to the late 2010s). Study-level background: Deep quantitative profiling of the T cell receptor repertoire was used in the study to follow responses to a trivalent subunit inactivated influenza vaccine. Findings and caveats that apply to the study as a whole: The authors proposed that each seasonal influenza vaccination may bring in only a limited number of new T cells.

Trimming at the junction amounts to 2 bases on V and 3 bases on J, and the germline ends lie 10 bases apart. The germline V gene provides CDR1 MNHEY and CDR2 SVGAGI. Counted from cysteine to phenylalanine, this CDR3 has 14 amino acids. The only DNA kept is the CDR3, 42 bases in frame from the first base. Library creation used RT-PCR. Sequencing used an Illumina HiSeq 2500. The public reads were quality trimmed at Q25 with fastp and then assembled into clones with MiXCR by TCRdb, keeping productive beta chains. Rows with one shared CDR3 protein collapse into an entry with the most common genes and DNA. The sample data list some 570,000 distinct CDR3 sequences, and around 10% of these were observed just once. The ten biggest clones cover approximately 11% of the sample. In regard to this clonotype: The target of this receptor is not known. No much larger clonotype is one base removed from it; base qualities were not supplied.

The data also belong to a second study, concerning T cells expressing NK-cell markers. The other study reports the following: The TCR beta cDNA libraries were made using 5'RACE template switching, a step that added both a universal primer site and unique molecular identifiers. Seven to nine donors provided sorted CD3+CD56+NKG2C+, CD3+CD56+NKG2C- and CD3+CD56-NKG2C+ T-cell subsets, whose TCR beta-chain repertoires were profiled. Of the eight sequenced donors, seven were found to be HCMV-seropositive and one was found to be HCMV-seronegative. To restrict sorting to alphabetaTCR-expressing T cells, an anti-gammadeltaTCR antibody was added in several experiments. In several donors, the dominant CD3+CD56+NKG2C+ clonotypes were among the top 10 CD8+ clonotypes and accounted for about 1.0-7.5% of CD8+ T cells. Those dominant clonotypes were again the most abundant among CD3+CD56-NKG2C+ cells in a few donors, at roughly 25-60.1%. Whether the expanded NKG2C-expressing T cell clones were specific for HCMV antigens remained unclear. All eight donors whose samples were sequenced were randomly selected healthy volunteers, three of them men and five women. A commercial ELISA kit detecting HCMV-specific IgG in serum was used to determine HCMV serostatus. Peripheral blood mononuclear cells were isolated from blood by Ficoll density gradient centrifugation. For roughly 6 donors, bulk peripheral blood T-cell repertoires were additionally sequenced from unsorted PBMC. cDNA synthesis was primed from the TCR beta constant segment, followed by two successive PCR amplification steps. The libraries were sequenced on Illumina HiSeq 2000/2500, MiSeq or NextSeq, producing 2 x 150 bp reads. Reads were demultiplexed and grouped by UMI with MIGEC, and clonotypes were assembled and quantified with MiTCR. Only TCR cDNA sequences supported by at least two reads were kept to exclude erroneous sequences. Downstream repertoire analysis used the tcR package, and clonotypes were matched across fractions by CDR3 nucleotide sequence plus V segment. VDJmatch was used to annotate antigen specificity against VDJdb, with one amino acid substitution allowed in CDR3.

This receptor was obtained from a man aged 50 to 60 who received an inactivated influenza vaccine. Donor details come from another sample of the same person, matched by shared clones. The chain was built from TRBV6-5 and TRBJ2-5; TRBD2 is a possible D gene, resting on 5 matching bases. The material sequenced was PBMCs from blood, taken on the day of vaccination. The nucleotide sequence is given as TGTGCCAGCAGTTACGTGGGGAGAAAAGAGACCCAGTACTTC. Its protein is CASSYVGRKETQYF.